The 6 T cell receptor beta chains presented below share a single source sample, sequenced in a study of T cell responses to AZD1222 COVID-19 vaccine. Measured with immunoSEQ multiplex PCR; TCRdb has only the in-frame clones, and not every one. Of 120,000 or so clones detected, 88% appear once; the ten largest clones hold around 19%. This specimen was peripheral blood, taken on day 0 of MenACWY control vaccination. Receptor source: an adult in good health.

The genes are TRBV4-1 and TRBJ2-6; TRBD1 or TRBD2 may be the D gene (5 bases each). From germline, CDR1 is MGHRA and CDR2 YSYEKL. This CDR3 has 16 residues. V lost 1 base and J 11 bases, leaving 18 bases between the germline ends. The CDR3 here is CASSQGGASESDVLTF. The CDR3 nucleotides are TGCGCCAGCAGCCAAGGAGGGGCCTCCGAGTCGGACGTCCTGACTTTC.

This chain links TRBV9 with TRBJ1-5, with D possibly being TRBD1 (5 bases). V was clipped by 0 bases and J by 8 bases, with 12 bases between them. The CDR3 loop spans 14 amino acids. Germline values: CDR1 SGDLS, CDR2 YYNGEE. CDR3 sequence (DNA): TGTGCCAGCAGCGTAGATGGGGGTCTAGAGCCCCAGCATTTT. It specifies CASSVDGGLEPQHF.

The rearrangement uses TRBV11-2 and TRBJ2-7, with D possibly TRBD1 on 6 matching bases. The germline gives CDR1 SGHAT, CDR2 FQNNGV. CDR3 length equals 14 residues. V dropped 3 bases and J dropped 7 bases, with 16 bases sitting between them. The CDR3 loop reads CASSLGAQGGEQYF. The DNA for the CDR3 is TGTGCCAGCAGCTTGGGGGCACAGGGTGGGGAGCAGTACTTC.

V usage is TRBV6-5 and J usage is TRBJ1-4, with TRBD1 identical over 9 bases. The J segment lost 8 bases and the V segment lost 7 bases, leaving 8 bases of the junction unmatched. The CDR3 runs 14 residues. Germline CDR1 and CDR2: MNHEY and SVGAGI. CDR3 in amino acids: CASTADRGREKLFF. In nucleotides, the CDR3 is TGTGCCAGCACTGCCGACAGGGGGAGAGAAAAACTGTTTTTT.

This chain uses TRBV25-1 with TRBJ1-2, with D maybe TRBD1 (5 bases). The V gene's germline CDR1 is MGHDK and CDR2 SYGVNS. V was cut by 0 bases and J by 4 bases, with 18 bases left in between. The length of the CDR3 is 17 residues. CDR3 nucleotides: TGTGCCAGCAGTGAATATATTCGTCAGGACACAATCTATGGCTACACCTTC. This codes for CASSEYIRQDTIYGYTF.

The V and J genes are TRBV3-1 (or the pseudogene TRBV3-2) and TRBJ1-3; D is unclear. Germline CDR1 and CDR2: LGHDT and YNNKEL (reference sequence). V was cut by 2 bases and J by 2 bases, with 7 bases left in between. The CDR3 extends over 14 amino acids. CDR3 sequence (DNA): TGTGCCAGCAGCCAAAATTCGGCTGGAAACACCATATATTTT. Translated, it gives CASSQNSAGNTIYF.